This T cell receptor (beta chain) derives from a study of blood T cell repertoires in COVID-19. Turning to the study itself: Specimens from acute and convalescent COVID-19 originated in the United States, Italy and Spain. In each case, the material was cDNA or gDNA derived from T cells, B-cell-depleted T cells, or PBMCs.

Authors' analysis steps: Estimated nucleated cell counts came from reference gene primer amplification. The data were produced by immunoSEQ multiplex PCR, yet TCRdb's version contains in-frame clones alone and is incomplete. V and J calls and clone size are copied from that table; D and trimming were computed from the DNA. The table includes 200,000 to 250,000 clones, 85% to 90% detected once. CDR3 length: 11 residues. Germline CDR1 SQVTM, CDR2 ANQGSEA. The germline V and J ends were trimmed by 4 bases and 6 bases, with 7 bases remaining between them. The source is a man of 80 years or more with acute or convalescent COVID-19. The source material was peripheral blood. The chain recombines TRBV29-1 with TRBJ2-1; no firm D call. CDR3 sequence reads: CSVGALNEQFF. The CDR3 bases are TGCAGCGTTGGGGCCCTCAATGAGCAGTTCTTC.